The present T cell receptor (beta chain) was sequenced within a study of blood T cell repertoires in COVID-19. Looking at the study overall: Nucleic acid was either cDNA or gDNA, and it came from T cells, B-cell-depleted T cells, or PBMCs.

The junction had 6 bases not matched to a gene; V was cut back by 4 bases and J by 6 bases. Looked up from germline, CDR1 is KGHSH and CDR2 is LQKENI. This CDR3 is 14 amino acids long. Clones were sequenced by immunoSEQ multiplex PCR, and TCRdb holds only the in-frame ones, with some missing. The sample has about 63,000 clones; around 90% are singletons. V usage is TRBV18 and J usage is TRBJ2-7; 10 positions match TRBD2. Sequencing was carried out using peripheral blood. The TCR originated in a human donor in a cohort sampled during active COVID-19. The CDR3 is CASSQTSGSAEQYF. DNA of the CDR3: TGTGCCAGCTCACAGACTAGCGGGTCCGCCGAGCAGTACTTC.